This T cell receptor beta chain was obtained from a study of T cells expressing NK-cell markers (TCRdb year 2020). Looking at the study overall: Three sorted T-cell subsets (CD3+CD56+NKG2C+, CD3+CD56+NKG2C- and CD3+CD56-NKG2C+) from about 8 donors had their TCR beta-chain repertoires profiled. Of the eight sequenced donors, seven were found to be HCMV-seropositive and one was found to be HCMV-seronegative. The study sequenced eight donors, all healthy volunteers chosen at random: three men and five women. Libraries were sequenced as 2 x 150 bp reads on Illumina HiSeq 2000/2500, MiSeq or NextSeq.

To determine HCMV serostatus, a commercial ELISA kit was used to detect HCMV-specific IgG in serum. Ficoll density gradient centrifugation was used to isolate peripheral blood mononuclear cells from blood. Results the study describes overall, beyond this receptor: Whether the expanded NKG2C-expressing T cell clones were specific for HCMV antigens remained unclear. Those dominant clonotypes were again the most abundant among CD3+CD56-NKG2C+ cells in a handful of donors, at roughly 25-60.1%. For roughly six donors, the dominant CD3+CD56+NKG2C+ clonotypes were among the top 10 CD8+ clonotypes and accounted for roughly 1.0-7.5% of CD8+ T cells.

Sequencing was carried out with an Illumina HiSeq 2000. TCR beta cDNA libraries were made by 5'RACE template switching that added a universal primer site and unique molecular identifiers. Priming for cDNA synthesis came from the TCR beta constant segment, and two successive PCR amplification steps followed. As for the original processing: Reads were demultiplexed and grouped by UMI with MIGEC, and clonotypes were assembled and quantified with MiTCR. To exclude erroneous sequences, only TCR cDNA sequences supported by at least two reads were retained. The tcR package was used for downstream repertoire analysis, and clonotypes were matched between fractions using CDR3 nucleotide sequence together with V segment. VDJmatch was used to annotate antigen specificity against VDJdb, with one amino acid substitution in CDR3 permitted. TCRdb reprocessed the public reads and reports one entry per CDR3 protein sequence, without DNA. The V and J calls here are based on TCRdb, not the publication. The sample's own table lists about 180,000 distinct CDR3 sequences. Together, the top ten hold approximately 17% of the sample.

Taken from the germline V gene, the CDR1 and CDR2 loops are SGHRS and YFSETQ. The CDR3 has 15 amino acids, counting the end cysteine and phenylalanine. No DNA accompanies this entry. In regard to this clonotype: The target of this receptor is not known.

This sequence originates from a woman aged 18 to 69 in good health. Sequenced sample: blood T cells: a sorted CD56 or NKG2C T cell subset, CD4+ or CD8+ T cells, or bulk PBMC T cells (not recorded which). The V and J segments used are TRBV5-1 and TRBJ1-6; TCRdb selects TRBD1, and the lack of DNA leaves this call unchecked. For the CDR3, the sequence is CASSTYRDRGSPLHF. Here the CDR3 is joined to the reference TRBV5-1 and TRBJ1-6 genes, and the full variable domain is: KAGVTQTPRYLIKTRGQQVTLSCSPISGHRSVSWYQQTPGQGLQFLFEYFSETQRNKGNFPGRFSGRQFSNSRSEMNVSTLELGDSALYLCASSTYRDRGSPLHFGNGTRLTVT.